These 31 T cell receptor beta chains share one sample of origin, sequenced in a study of response to subunit inactivated influenza vaccine. MiXCR was run by TCRdb on the RT-PCR reads, yielding one entry per CDR3 protein. The table includes about 520,000 distinct CDR3 sequences, less than 30% detected once. The source was CD4+ T cells sorted from PBMCs, collected 4 to 6 days after vaccination. The receptors stem from a man aged 45-60 years who received an inactivated influenza vaccine.

This chain uses TRBV4-3 with TRBJ2-7, with a possible D match to TRBD1 (5 bases). This CDR3 is 15 amino acids long. V shed 1 base and J shed 4 bases, with 14 bases lying between them. Germline CDR1 is LGHNA and CDR2 is YSLEER. The DNA of the CDR3 is TGCGCCAGCAGCCAAGCGTGGCAGGGTGGGTACGAGCAGTACTTC. It translates to CASSQAWQGGYEQYF.

This chain joins TRBV5-1 and TRBJ2-2; 7 bases fit TRBD1. V lost 0 bases and J lost 6; bases outside the gene matches: 8. CDR3 length: 16 amino acids. In germline, CDR1 is SGHRS, CDR2 YFSETQ. CDR3: CASSLVRGRVAGELFF. DNA of the CDR3: TGCGCCAGCAGCTTGGTTAGGGGGCGAGTGGCCGGGGAGCTGTTTTTT.

The chain is built from TRBV6-5 and TRBJ2-7; D ambiguous. Trimming took off 0 bases at V and 3 bases at J, with 6 bases between the two ends. This CDR3 contains 13 residues. Germline assignment: CDR1 MNHEY and CDR2 SVGAGI. The CDR3: CASSYSFGYEQYF. The CDR3 nucleotides read TGTGCCAGCAGTTACTCGTTCGGCTACGAGCAGTACTTC.

The CDR3 coding sequence is TGTGCCAGCAGCGTAGTATTAGATACGCAGTATTTT. Amino acid sequence: CASSVVLDTQYF. The chain uses TRBV7-9 and TRBJ2-3; D is unclear. The CDR3 has 12 residues. The V and J ends lost 5 bases and 5 bases respectively, with 8 bases between them. Germline-derived CDR1 and CDR2 are SEHNR and FQNEAQ (reference sequence). Based on the CDR3 plus reference TRBV7-9 and TRBJ2-3, the full variable domain is DTGVSQNPRHKITKRGQNVTFRCDPISEHNRLYWYRQTLGQGPEFLTYFQNEAQLEKSRLLSDRFSAERPKGSFSTLEIQRTEQGDSAMYLCASSVVLDTQYFGPGTRLTVL.

The rearrangement joins TRBV29-1 to TRBJ2-1, with 9 bases that match TRBD2. The CDR3 is 13 residues long. Germline V gene sequence: CDR1 SQVTM, CDR2 ANQGSEA. V was pared by 7 bases and J by 9 bases, with 10 bases of the junction left unmatched. The DNA for the CDR3 is TGCAGCGCGACTAGCGGTTGGTCTGCTGAGCAGTTCTTC. Its translation: CSATSGWSAEQFF.

The genes are TRBV6-1 and TRBJ2-1; 10 positions match TRBD2. The CDR3 contains 14 residues. Trimming cost V 7 bases and J 4 bases; bases outside gene matches: 4. CDR1 is MNHNS, CDR2 SASEGT, per germline. The CDR3 sequence is CASTKAGGYNEQFF. CDR3 nucleotide sequence: TGTGCCAGCACCAAAGCGGGGGGGTACAATGAGCAGTTCTTC.

The chain carries TRBV29-1 and TRBJ2-1; D might be TRBD2 (5 bases). Germline CDR1 and CDR2: SQVTM and ANQGSEA. Between the trimmed V and J ends, which lost 3 bases and 7 bases, there was a span of 13 bases. The CDR3 contains 13 residues. The CDR3 DNA is TGCAGCGTTGAGAGTCTTAAGCGGAATGAGCAGTTCTTC. Translating it yields CSVESLKRNEQFF.

The J gene is TRBJ1-1, the V gene TRBV5-1; the D is unclear. Trimming removed 2 bases at V and 0 bases at J, with 8 bases between. The CDR3 is 14 residues long. In germline, CDR1 is SGHRS, CDR2 YFSETQ. The CDR3 is CASSLYDMNTEAFF. The CDR3 nucleotides are TGCGCCAGCAGCTTATACGACATGAACACTGAAGCTTTCTTT.

V usage is TRBV29-1 and J usage is TRBJ1-1, with D maybe TRBD1 (5 bases). This CDR3 is 13 amino acids long. The V end lost 4 bases, the J end lost 4 bases, and 13 bases lay between the germline ends. From germline, CDR1 is SQVTM and CDR2 ANQGSEA. CDR3 coding DNA: TGCAGCGTTGTCGGGGGTTGGGGCACTGAAGCTTTCTTT. The encoded protein is CSVVGGWGTEAFF.

This clonotype was seen a handful of times. The chain carries TRBV20-1 and TRBJ1-4; D gene ambiguous. The CDR3 contains 16 residues. V was trimmed by 2 bases and J by 0 bases, leaving 13 bases between them. The V gene's germline CDR1 is DFQATT and CDR2 SNEGSKA (reference sequence). CDR3 in DNA: TGCAGTGCTAGATTATTGCGGAGGACAACTAATGAAAAACTGTTTTTT. Translating gives CSARLLRRTTNEKLFF.

In this sample, this clonotype turned up a few times. The chain combines TRBV29-1 with TRBJ2-3, with D possibly TRBD2 on 6 matching bases. CDR1 is SQVTM and CDR2 is ANQGSEA in the germline V gene. The CDR3 loop spans 14 amino acids. The V end was cut by 4 bases, the J end by 0 bases, with 11 bases between. The CDR3 here is CSVAMSGSTDTQYF. The CDR3 DNA sequence: TGCAGCGTTGCTATGAGCGGGAGCACAGATACGCAGTATTTT.

This clonotype was seen a single time. V gene TRBV7-8 combines with J gene TRBJ2-2; TRBD2 might be the D (6 bases). Germline V CDR1 and CDR2: SGHVS, FQNEAQ. Trimming cost V 3 bases and J 4 bases, with 12 bases left between them. This CDR3 contains 15 residues. This chain's CDR3 is CASSLKRVFTGELFF. The CDR3, as DNA: TGTGCCAGCAGCTTGAAGCGGGTGTTCACCGGGGAGCTGTTTTTT.

This chain links TRBV6-1 with TRBJ2-1; D is possibly TRBD2 (5 bases). The CDR3 covers 13 residues. V lost 6 bases, J lost 9 bases, and 15 bases lay in between. Germline CDR1 and CDR2: MNHNS and SASEGT. The CDR3 coding sequence is TGTGCCAGCAGCTCGCCGGGGTCGAGTGAGCAGTTCTTC. As protein: CASSSPGSSEQFF.

This clonotype was seen a few times. V gene TRBV20-1 combines with J gene TRBJ1-2, with D possibly TRBD1 on 6 matching bases. The germline CDR1 and CDR2 sequences are DFQATT and SNEGSKA (reference sequence). Deletions cut 1 base from V and 6 bases from J, with 12 bases between. The CDR3 has 13 amino acids. CDR3 nucleotides: TGCAGTGCTAGAGTGGGGGGCCGGGATGGCTACACCTTC. Translating gives CSARVGGRDGYTF.

This clonotype has only a few counts. The chain recombines TRBV7-2 with TRBJ1-3; D not certain. V was trimmed by 5 bases and J by 0 bases, leaving 14 bases between them. This CDR3 has 16 residues. CDR1 is SGHTA and CDR2 is FQGNSA in the germline V gene. CDR3 coding DNA: TGTGCCAGCAGCCCCCAAAGTAGCAGCTCTGGAAACACCATATATTTT. Its protein is CASSPQSSSSGNTIYF.

This rearrangement joins TRBV7-9 to TRBJ1-2, with 12 nucleotides matching TRBD1. The germline V gene has CDR1 SEHNR and CDR2 FQNEAQ (reference sequence). The ends lost 5 bases at V and 6 bases at J; junction bases unmatched: 10. This CDR3 contains 16 residues. CDR3 sequence reads: CASSIVPGQGANGYTF. The DNA for the CDR3 is TGTGCCAGCAGCATAGTCCCGGGACAGGGGGCGAATGGCTACACCTTC.

A few counts support this clonotype. The rearrangement joins TRBV30 to TRBJ2-6; D ambiguous. Germline CDR1 is GTSNPN and CDR2 is SVGIG (reference sequence). V was trimmed by 7 bases and J by 2 bases, leaving 6 bases between them. The length of the CDR3 is 12 residues. CDR3: CASGTGANVLTF. The CDR3 bases are TGTGCCTCCGGTACTGGGGCCAACGTCCTGACTTTC.

CDR3 nucleotide sequence: TGTGCCAGCAGCTTGCACGTCCCCCCCGGAAACACTGAAGCTTTCTTT. This translates into CASSLHVPPGNTEAFF. V is TRBV5-5 and J is TRBJ1-1; D gene uncertain. V was shortened by 1 base and J by 2 bases, with 15 bases between the two germline ends. Germline assignment: CDR1 SGHKS and CDR2 YYEKEE (reference sequence). The CDR3 runs to 16 residues.

This clonotype was seen more than once but under ten times. The CDR3 sequence is CASSSGDTFYEQYF. The CDR3 DNA reads as TGTGCCAGCAGCTCGGGAGATACCTTCTACGAGCAGTACTTC. The chain is built from TRBV7-2 and TRBJ2-7; D is possibly TRBD2 (6 bases). CDR3 size: 14 residues. CDR1 is SGHTA and CDR2 is FQGNSA in the germline V gene. Between the trimmed V and J ends, which lost 4 bases and 3 bases, there was a span of 13 bases.

The chain uses TRBV20-1 and TRBJ2-3, with 8 bases identical to TRBD1. The CDR3 totals 15 residues. V lost 5 bases and J lost 5; bases outside the gene matches: 12. CDR1 and CDR2 (germline): DFQATT, SNEGSKA (reference sequence). This chain's CDR3 is CSALTPDRAKDTQYF. The CDR3 DNA follows: TGCAGTGCTCTCACCCCGGACAGGGCTAAAGATACGCAGTATTTT.

This clonotype occurred a few times. The chain couples TRBV27 to TRBJ1-1; TRBD1 is a possible D gene (5 bases). Germline lookup yields CDR1 MNHEY and CDR2 SMNVEV (reference sequence). V lost 3 bases to trimming and J lost 4 bases, with 15 bases between them. The CDR3 extends over 15 amino acids. The CDR3 DNA is TGTGCCAGCAGTTTGTCCGGGACGGGGGGCACTGAAGCTTTCTTT. Its protein product is CASSLSGTGGTEAFF.

The chain has TRBV4-1 and TRBJ1-5, with unresolved D. V was clipped by 0 bases and J by 11 bases, with 17 bases between them. This CDR3 region has 15 residues. Per the germline V gene, CDR1 is MGHRA and CDR2 is YSYEKL. The CDR3: CASSQEQGPIATQHF. The CDR3 DNA sequence: TGCGCCAGCAGCCAAGAGCAAGGGCCGATCGCGACCCAGCATTTT.

The rearrangement uses TRBV4-2 and TRBJ2-3; TRBD2 aligns across 10 bases. Germline V CDR1 and CDR2: LGHNA, YNFKEQ. V was clipped by 0 bases and J by 2 bases; unmatched bases: 11. There are 19 residues in the CDR3. The CDR3: CASSQDLRASGGYTDTQYF. The CDR3 DNA reads as TGTGCCAGCAGCCAAGATCTCCGTGCTAGCGGGGGCTACACAGATACGCAGTATTTT.

This clonotype was recorded a few times. The genes are TRBV6-1 and TRBJ2-2, with D possibly TRBD1 on 6 matching bases. Between the trimmed V and J ends, which lost 2 bases and 6 bases, there was a span of 13 bases. Germline CDR1 and CDR2: MNHNS and SASEGT. The length of the CDR3 is 15 residues. CDR3 residues: CASSEIGGVSGELFF. The CDR3 nucleotides read TGTGCCAGCAGTGAAATAGGGGGAGTCTCCGGGGAGCTGTTTTTT.

This clonotype was counted a few times. The V gene is TRBV14, the J gene TRBJ2-3, with 8 bases lining up with TRBD1. Germline V lookup: CDR1 SGHDN, CDR2 FVKESK. The CDR3 has 15 amino acids. With V trimmed by 1 base and J by 1 base, 1 base remained unmatched. The chain's CDR3 is CASSQVTGGTDTQYF. The CDR3 DNA is TGTGCCAGCAGCCAAGTGACAGGGGGCACAGATACGCAGTATTTT.

This chain links TRBV7-2 with TRBJ2-4, with a weak D call TRBD1 (8 bases). The CDR3 has 15 amino acids. CDR1 is SGHTA, CDR2 FQGNSA, per germline. Trimming took 3 bases from V and 8 from J, leaving 17 bases between them. CDR3 amino acids: CASSFTYRGGDIQYF. The CDR3 DNA follows: TGTGCCAGCAGCTTTACCTACAGGGGGGGAGACATTCAGTACTTC.

The table lists this clonotype with a few counts. The gene calls are TRBV4-2 and TRBJ1-1; the D gene is possibly TRBD1 (5 bases). The germline V gene encodes CDR1 LGHNA and CDR2 YNFKEQ. Trimming took off 4 bases at V and 11 bases at J, with 23 bases between the two ends. This CDR3 is built from 15 residues. The CDR3 spells CASSPTPAGMAGAFF. The CDR3 nucleotides are TGTGCCAGCAGCCCTACCCCAGCGGGGATGGCAGGGGCTTTCTTT.

CDR3 sequence: CASNQDQTNTGELFF. The DNA of the CDR3 is TGTGCCAGCAACCAAGACCAAACAAACACCGGGGAGCTGTTTTTT. The rearrangement joins TRBV7-2 to TRBJ2-2, with D uncertain. Germline-derived CDR1 and CDR2 are SGHTA and FQGNSA. V was pared by 7 bases and J by 2 bases, with 14 bases between. CDR3 length: 15 residues.

The chain links TRBV6-2 or TRBV6-3 to TRBJ2-3; tentative D call: TRBD1 (5 bases). The CDR3 runs 14 residues. Between the trimmed V and J ends, which lost 6 bases and 4 bases, there was a span of 14 bases. CDR1 is MNHEY and CDR2 is SVGEGT in the germline V gene. CDR3 sequence (DNA): TGTGCCAGCAGATCCGTCATAGGGGCAGATACGCAGTATTTT. Residues: CASRSVIGADTQYF.

This clonotype was seen more than once but under ten times. The chain is built from TRBV7-9 and TRBJ2-7, with TRBD1 matching 9 bases. The germline CDR1 and CDR2 sequences are SEHNR and FQNEAQ (reference sequence). This CDR3 spans 14 amino acids. The trim removed 4 bases at V and 3 bases at J, leaving 4 bases unmatched. Written as DNA, the CDR3 is TGTGCCAGCAGCTCACAGGGGGCCTTCTACGAGCAGTACTTC. Amino acid sequence: CASSSQGAFYEQYF.

This clonotype was seen a few times. The chain links TRBV7-2 to TRBJ2-5; D ambiguous. Between the trimmed V and J ends, which lost 0 bases and 5 bases, there was a span of 13 bases. The V gene's germline CDR1 is SGHTA and CDR2 FQGNSA. The CDR3 runs to 15 residues. This chain's CDR3 is CASSLAGSIAETQYF. CDR3 nucleotides: TGTGCCAGCAGCTTAGCCGGGTCAATTGCGGAGACCCAGTACTTC.